The source of this T cell receptor (beta chain) is a study of cytomegalovirus exposure and HLA in healthy donors. Findings and limits, study-wide: There was a cluster of highly shared sequence variants that was likely a sequencing artifact. Per a prior analysis, the majority of TCR beta V segments were productive roughly 90% or roughly 30% of the time.

This CDR3 has 13 amino acids. The germline V gene has CDR1 SGHAT and CDR2 FQNNGV. Trimming pared 5 bases from V and 4 bases from J, leaving 10 bases between. Amplification used 60 Vbeta primers and 13 Jbeta primers. Profiling relied on immunoSEQ multiplex PCR, and the TCRdb table lists in-frame clones only, not all of them. The sample holds about 130,000 clones, approximately 82% seen once. About this clone: Its matching antigen is unknown.

The clonotype comes from a man aged 18 to 30 in good health and CMV-seropositive. Sequencing input: PBMCs. The rearrangement uses TRBV11-2 and TRBJ2-3, with a weak D call TRBD1 (6 bases). The CDR3 protein is CASSPEGADTQYF. The CDR3 nucleotides are TGTGCCAGCAGCCCTGAGGGGGCAGATACGCAGTATTTT.